This entry concerns a single TCR beta chain. Its antigen is currently unknown. The CDR3 has 19 residues. V lost 7 bases and J lost 3, with 27 bases in between. The germline V gene has CDR1 SNHLY and CDR2 FYNNEI. The data were obtained in a study of shared clonotypes between healthy human individuals. Study-wide points: An expected dependence of interdonor clonotype sharing on sequencing depth was noted. Genetic and exposure-history diversity was limited by the small donor number.

This table comes from immunoSEQ multiplex PCR, and its TCRdb copy is limited to in-frame clones, with some not included. The sample carries around 450,000 clones, roughly 77% recorded once. Each unsorted sample relied on roughly 84 million PBMCs as its source of genomic DNA. The receptor was isolated from a woman in her thirties or forties in good health. Some clones in this sample may be carry-over from other donors' samples. The sequenced material came from PBMCs. The rearrangement uses TRBV2 and TRBJ2-2, with TRBD2 as a possible D gene (7 bases). The CDR3 region is CASILALRGRDLDTGELFF. CDR3 sequence (DNA): TGTGCCAGCATTCTCGCCCTAAGGGGGAGGGACTTGGACACCGGGGAGCTGTTTTTT.